The 32 T cell receptor beta chains given below trace back to one sample, sequenced in a study of blood T cell repertoires in COVID-19. Clones were read by immunoSEQ multiplex PCR, and TCRdb kept only the in-frame ones, dropping some. The table lists 120,000 to 150,000 clones, approximately 85% of them singletons, with roughly 2.5% in the top ten. The sequenced sample consisted of peripheral blood. Every receptor here comes from a human donor with acute or convalescent COVID-19. The donor label of this sample is uncertain.

This clone was recorded a few times. The chain is built from TRBV28 and TRBJ2-7; TRBD1 is a possible D gene (6 bases). This CDR3 spans 15 amino acids. Germline values: CDR1 MDHEN, CDR2 SYDVKM. The V and J ends lost 6 bases and 2 bases respectively, with 17 bases between them. Here the CDR3 DNA reads TGTGCCAGCAGCCCAGGGGACGATTTCCCCTACGAGCAGTACGTC. It is translated as CASSPGDDFPYEQYV.

The chain combines TRBV7-9 with TRBJ1-4; TRBD1 is a possible D gene (6 bases). This CDR3 comprises 15 residues. V was shortened by 0 bases and J by 7 bases, with 12 bases between the two germline ends. The germline gives CDR1 SEHNR, CDR2 FQNEAQ (reference sequence). CDR3 DNA sequence: TGTGCCAGCAGCTTAGCTAGCGGGACAAGTGAAAAACTGTTTTTT. Residues: CASSLASGTSEKLFF. Variable domain in full (rest from reference TRBV7-9 and TRBJ1-4): DTGVSQNPRHKITKRGQNVTFRCDPISEHNRLYWYRQTLGQGPEFLTYFQNEAQLEKSRLLSDRFSAERPKGSFSTLEIQRTEQGDSAMYLCASSLASGTSEKLFFGSGTQLSVL.

V and J are TRBV5-1 and TRBJ2-2; 11 positions agree with TRBD2. The CDR3 length is 15 residues. V lost 5 bases, J lost 6 bases, and 6 bases stayed unmatched. Germline V CDR1 and CDR2: SGHRS, YFSETQ. CDR3 protein: CASRETSGNAGELFF. The CDR3 DNA reads TGCGCCAGCAGGGAGACTAGCGGGAATGCCGGGGAGCTGTTTTTT.

The V and J genes are TRBV28 and TRBJ2-5; 7 bases align to TRBD2. V lost 6 bases and J lost 1; bases outside the gene matches: 5. Per the germline V gene, CDR1 is MDHEN and CDR2 is SYDVKM. This CDR3 has 14 residues. CDR3 residues: CASRPGLTQETQYF. The CDR3 region has the DNA TGTGCCAGCAGGCCGGGACTAACCCAAGAGACCCAGTACTTC.

Written as DNA, the CDR3 is TGTGCCAGCAGCCTAGAGGCTGGGACTAGCACGCAGTATTTT. It translates to CASSLEAGTSTQYF. The chain has TRBV7-2 and TRBJ2-3, with 9 bases aligning to TRBD2. With 5 bases clipped from V and 9 bases from J, the junction kept 9 bases outside the gene matches. Germline V gene sequence: CDR1 SGHTA, CDR2 FQGNSA. CDR3 length equals 14 residues.

V gene TRBV10-3 combines with J gene TRBJ2-1, with 10 bases fitting TRBD2. J gave up 7 bases and V 7 bases, and 10 bases lay outside the gene matches. The CDR3 covers 15 residues. Germline V gene sequence: CDR1 ENHRY, CDR2 SYGVKD. This CDR3 reads CAIKFGTSGTNEQFF. Here the CDR3 DNA reads TGTGCCATCAAATTCGGTACTAGCGGGACAAATGAGCAGTTCTTC.

The chain has TRBV28 and TRBJ1-3, with D unresolved. The CDR3 contains 12 residues. Germline-derived CDR1 and CDR2 are MDHEN and SYDVKM. The germline V and J ends were trimmed by 3 bases and 4 bases, with 4 bases remaining between them. The CDR3 DNA is TGTGCCAGCAGTTTCCTGGGAAACACCATATATTTT. Translating it yields CASSFLGNTIYF.

The rearrangement links TRBV5-1 to TRBJ2-3, with TRBD2 identical over 10 bases. This CDR3 comprises 16 residues. The germline V gene has CDR1 SGHRS and CDR2 YFSETQ. The J segment lost 0 bases and the V segment lost 4 bases, leaving 5 bases of the junction unmatched. The CDR3, as DNA: TGCGCCAGCAGCCCGGGGACTAGCGCAAGCACAGATACGCAGTATTTT. It yields the protein CASSPGTSASTDTQYF.

This chain connects TRBV4-3 to TRBJ1-3; 7 bases are a match to TRBD1. The germline gives CDR1 LGHNA, CDR2 YSLEER. Unmatched junction bases numbered 8, after V lost 3 bases and J lost 0 bases. The CDR3 totals 17 residues. CDR3 residues: CASSHGTGTDSGNTIYF. The CDR3 DNA follows: TGCGCCAGCAGCCATGGCACCGGGACAGACTCTGGAAACACCATATATTTT.

This chain joins TRBV5-1 and TRBJ1-6; D possibly corresponds to TRBD1 (6 bases). Deletions cut 5 bases from V and 5 bases from J, with 14 bases between. CDR1 and CDR2 (germline): SGHRS, YFSETQ. The CDR3 consists of 15 residues. Here the CDR3 reads CASSSRDTNNSPLHF. In nucleotides, the CDR3 is TGCGCCAGCAGTTCCCGGGACACCAATAATTCACCCCTCCACTTT.

V usage is TRBV19 and J usage is TRBJ1-1, with D maybe TRBD1 (6 bases). The CDR3 consists of 17 residues. Trimming cost V 4 bases and J 0 bases, with 18 bases left between them. Germline V gene data show CDR1 as LNHDA and CDR2 as SQIVND (reference sequence). In DNA form, the CDR3 reads TGTGCCAGTAGTACACCCGGGGGGGGACACATGAACACTGAAGCTTTCTTT. Translated: CASSTPGGGHMNTEAFF.

V gene TRBV6-5 combines with J gene TRBJ1-2; 7 bases fit TRBD1. The CDR3 totals 15 residues. V dropped 7 bases and J dropped 6; count of bases not matched to a gene: 14. CDR1 is MNHEY and CDR2 is SVGAGI in the germline V gene. The CDR3 spells CASIFGQGESNGYTF. In DNA, the CDR3 is TGTGCCAGCATCTTCGGGCAGGGGGAAAGTAATGGCTACACCTTC.

V and J are TRBV2 and TRBJ1-2; 9 positions match TRBD1. Germline CDR1 and CDR2: SNHLY and FYNNEI. V gave up 5 bases and J gave up 8 bases; unmatched junction bases: 6. There are 13 residues in the CDR3. The CDR3 region has the DNA TGTGCCAGCAGTCCACAGGGGGCGCGAGGCTACACCTTC. Its protein product is CASSPQGARGYTF. Full variable domain (rest looked up from reference TRBV2 and TRBJ1-2): EPEVTQTPSHQVTQMGQEVILRCVPISNHLYFYWYRQILGQKVEFLVSFYNNEISEKSEIFDDQFSVERPDGSNFTLKIRSTKLEDSAMYFCASSPQGARGYTFGSGTRLTVV.

The genes are TRBV5-8 and TRBJ1-5; the D is unclear. Germline loops: CDR1 SGHTS, CDR2 YDEGEE. V shed 4 bases and J shed 4 bases, with 12 bases lying between them. This CDR3 has 14 residues. CDR3 sequence: CASSQLTVNQPQHF. In DNA, the CDR3 is TGTGCCAGCAGCCAACTCACAGTTAATCAGCCCCAGCATTTT.

The chain carries TRBV23-1 and TRBJ1-2; TRBD1 might be the D (5 bases). TRBV23-1 is an open reading frame, and its role is uncertain. The CDR3 is 14 residues long. Trimming pared 6 bases from V and 5 bases from J, leaving 16 bases between. CDR3 amino acids: CASSDPCRGYGYTF. The CDR3 DNA reads TGCGCCAGCAGCGATCCGTGTAGGGGATATGGCTACACCTTC.

The chain has TRBV12-3 or TRBV12-4 and TRBJ1-1, with D unresolved. This CDR3 spans 13 amino acids. Between the trimmed V and J ends, which lost 3 bases and 1 base, there was a span of 6 bases. CDR3 sequence reads: CASSFPGNTEAFF. Here the CDR3 DNA reads TGTGCCAGCAGTTTCCCAGGGAACACTGAAGCTTTCTTT.

The CDR3 DNA reads as TGCGCCACCCAATATGGAGGCCGGGCTGGGGCCAACGTCCTGACTTTC. This encodes CATQYGGRAGANVLTF. This chain joins TRBV5-1 and TRBJ2-6, with D possibly TRBD2 on 5 matching bases. CDR3 length: 16 residues. Trimming left V 9 bases short and J 2 bases short, with 18 bases between. CDR1 is SGHRS and CDR2 is YFSETQ in the germline V gene.

V and J are TRBV6-5 and TRBJ2-3, with 8 bases identical to TRBD2. Looked up from germline, CDR1 is MNHEY and CDR2 is SVGAGI. V was pared by 2 bases and J by 1 base, with 5 bases of the junction left unmatched. This CDR3 has 16 residues. The CDR3 protein is CASSYPSGSGTDTQYF. CDR3 nucleotide sequence: TGTGCCAGCAGTTACCCCAGCGGGAGTGGCACAGATACGCAGTATTTT.

This clone was observed a handful of times. This chain joins TRBV4-2 and TRBJ1-4; D unresolved. The CDR3 is 13 residues long. CDR1 is LGHNA, CDR2 YNFKEQ, per germline. V shed 0 bases and J shed 8 bases, with 7 bases lying between them. For the CDR3, the DNA is TGTGCCAGCAGCCAAGATCTCGGGGAAAAACTGTTTTTT. Its protein product is CASSQDLGEKLFF.

J is TRBJ1-4 and V is TRBV28; possible D gene TRBD1, 6 bases. CDR1 is MDHEN, CDR2 SYDVKM, per germline. Trimming took off 4 bases at V and 7 bases at J, with 16 bases between the two ends. The CDR3 length is 15 residues. The CDR3 loop reads CASSSRGFFGEKLFF. As DNA, the CDR3 is TGTGCCAGCAGTTCGAGGGGGTTTTTCGGTGAAAAACTGTTTTTT. Full variable domain (remainder filled in from reference TRBV28 and TRBJ1-4): DVKVTQSSRYLVKRTGEKVFLECVQDMDHENMFWYRQDPGLGLRLIYFSYDVKMKEKGDIPEGYSVSREKKERFSLILESASTNQTSMYLCASSSRGFFGEKLFFGSGTQLSVL.

This chain links TRBV6-6 with TRBJ1-4; 7 bases line up with TRBD1. The CDR3 totals 15 residues. J gave up 4 bases and V 5 bases, and 7 bases lay outside the gene matches. From germline, CDR1 is MNHNY and CDR2 SVGAGI (reference sequence). CDR3 in amino acids: CASSVQGIGNEKLFF. The CDR3, as DNA: TGTGCCAGCAGTGTACAGGGGATTGGTAATGAAAAACTGTTTTTT.

This clone was found once. This chain uses TRBV5-4 with TRBJ1-2; TRBD1 agrees at 7 bases. Germline V gene data show CDR1 as SGHNT and CDR2 as YYREEE (reference sequence). V shed 4 bases, J shed 2 bases, and the junction held 11 bases outside the gene matches. The CDR3 spans 16 residues. Here the CDR3 reads CASSLPPGTANYGYTF. The DNA of the CDR3 is TGTGCCAGCAGCCTACCCCCCGGGACAGCGAACTATGGCTACACCTTC.

Only one count was recorded for this clone. The CDR3 sequence: CASSPDRENGYTF. The DNA for the CDR3 is TGTGCCAGCAGCCCTGACAGGGAGAATGGCTACACCTTC. This chain uses TRBV7-2 with TRBJ1-2; 7 nucleotides agree with TRBD1. The germline V gene encodes CDR1 SGHTA and CDR2 FQGNSA. The CDR3 spans 13 residues. Trimming removed 5 bases from V and 6 bases from J; junction bases left unmatched: 6. The full variable domain, with the rest looked up from reference TRBV7-2 and TRBJ1-2, is GAGVSQSPSNKVTEKGKDVELRCDPISGHTALYWYRQSLGQGLEFLIYFQGNSAPDKSGLPSDRFSAERTGGSVSTLTIQRTQQEDSAVYLCASSPDRENGYTFGSGTRLTVV.

This clone was seen only once. Compared with germline, one end of the junction differs, possibly owing to a read error. The chain combines TRBV19 with TRBJ2-5; 9 bases are shared with TRBD1. The CDR3 has 19 amino acids. CDR1 LNHDA and CDR2 SQIVND come from the germline V gene (reference sequence). This CDR3 is CASSRDRDRLTPPRESQYF. The CDR3 DNA reads TGTGCCAGTAGTAGGGACAGGGACCGACTAACTCCTCCAAGAGAGAGCCAGTACTTC.

The sample holds one count of this clone. J is TRBJ1-2 and V is TRBV7-2; TRBD1 matches at 7 bases. Germline CDR1 reads SGHTA; CDR2 reads FQGNSA. J was trimmed by 2 bases and V by 0 bases; bases with no gene match: 3. The CDR3 is 15 amino acids. CDR3 DNA: TGTGCCAGCAGCTTAGCCCCGGGACAGAACTATGGCTACACCTTC. Its translation: CASSLAPGQNYGYTF.

This clone appeared once. This chain links TRBV15 with TRBJ2-2, with D possibly matching TRBD2 (6 bases). The CDR3 length is 17 residues. The germline gives CDR1 LNHNV, CDR2 YYDKDF (reference sequence). V gave up 0 bases and J gave up 5 bases, with 16 bases separating them. The DNA of the CDR3 is TGTGCCACCAGCAGAGATCCCCAGGAGGGCCGTACCGGGGAGCTGTTTTTT. It codes for CATSRDPQEGRTGELFF.

The chain couples TRBV5-6 to TRBJ1-4; a possible D gene is TRBD1 (6 bases). The CDR3 is 18 amino acids. Germline values: CDR1 SGHDT, CDR2 YYEEEE. V lost 4 bases to trimming and J lost 8 bases, with 27 bases between them. This CDR3 reads CASSPLRNLKGEGEKLFF. CDR3 nucleotides: TGTGCCAGCAGCCCACTACGGAACCTCAAGGGGGAGGGGGAAAAACTGTTTTTT.

CDR3 sequence reads: CASSPRGLSYEQYV. Here the CDR3 DNA reads TGTGCCAGCTCACCGCGGGGGCTTTCCTACGAGCAGTACGTC. The V call is TRBV18, the J call TRBJ2-7; D is perhaps TRBD2 (7 bases). Trimming removed 3 bases from V and 1 base from J, with 10 bases in between. CDR1 is KGHSH and CDR2 is LQKENI in the germline V gene. The CDR3 is 14 amino acids.

The chain uses TRBV5-1 and TRBJ2-2; perhaps TRBD1 as D (5 bases). The ends were cut back, 0 bases at V and 4 bases at J, with 13 bases in the middle. The CDR3 runs 16 residues. Germline V gene lookup returns CDR1 SGHRS and CDR2 YFSETQ. The CDR3 reads CASSLAAGIGTGELFF. CDR3 in DNA: TGCGCCAGCAGCTTGGCCGCAGGGATCGGCACCGGGGAGCTGTTTTTT. The full variable domain, in which reference TRBV5-1 and TRBJ2-2 provide the parts outside the CDR3, is KAGVTQTPRYLIKTRGQQVTLSCSPISGHRSVSWYQQTPGQGLQFLFEYFSETQRNKGNFPGRFSGRQFSNSRSEMNVSTLELGDSALYLCASSLAAGIGTGELFFGEGSRLTVL.

A word on this clone: Within the sample, other DNA sequences also encode this same CDR3. The chain couples TRBV7-3 to TRBJ2-2; D gene uncertain. CDR3 size: 12 residues. Germline lookup yields CDR1 SGHTA and CDR2 FQGTGA. V lost 5 bases, J lost 6 bases, and 7 bases lay in between. The CDR3 spells CASSLPSGELFF. The CDR3 nucleotides are TGTGCCAGCAGCCTCCCTTCCGGGGAGCTGTTTTTT.

The rearrangement uses TRBV19 and TRBJ1-2; D is perhaps TRBD1 (5 bases). This CDR3 region has 15 residues. CDR1 is LNHDA, CDR2 SQIVND, per germline (reference sequence). The V gene lost 7 bases and the J gene lost 0 bases, with 15 bases spanning the gap. This chain's CDR3 is CASTKSREANYGYTF. The CDR3 bases are TGTGCCAGTACCAAGTCCAGGGAAGCTAACTATGGCTACACCTTC. Drawing the rest from reference TRBV19 and TRBJ1-2, the complete variable domain is DGGITQSPKYLFRKEGQNVTLSCEQNLNHDAMYWYRQDPGQGLRLIYYSQIVNDFQKGDIAEGYSVSREKKESFPLTVTSAQKNPTAFYLCASTKSREANYGYTFGSGTRLTVV.

CDR3 coding DNA: TGTGCCAGCCTGCGTGTGTACAATGAGCAGTTCTTC. Translated: CASLRVYNEQFF. The chain employs TRBV12-3 or TRBV12-4 and TRBJ2-1; D not certain. The V end was cut by 8 bases, the J end by 4 bases, with 9 bases between. The CDR3 sequence is 12 residues long.